This T cell receptor (beta chain) is drawn from a study of cytomegalovirus exposure and HLA in healthy donors. Study results and limitations: Around 160 TCR beta chains were listed as cytomegalovirus-associated. TRBV6-2, TRBV6-3 and some other V segments were excluded as indistinguishable. The sole available immune exposure information was CMV serostatus. In vitro confirmation showed three CMV-associated chains to be CMV antigen specific.

Worth noting for this clone: The antigen remains undetermined.

The primer mix had 60 Vbeta and 13 Jbeta primers. Profiled with immunoSEQ multiplex PCR; TCRdb holds only in-frame clones, not every one. The data hold around 100,000 clones, with under 80% observed a single time. The germline gives CDR1 SGHAT, CDR2 FQNNGV. V shed 0 bases, J shed 9 bases, and the junction held 11 bases outside the gene matches. The CDR3 is made up of 16 amino acids. Input material: PBMCs. This TCR derives from a woman between 50 and 59 years old in good health and CMV-seropositive. V is TRBV11-2 and J is TRBJ2-4, with 7 nucleotides matching TRBD2. This CDR3 is CASSLEGGWQAGIQYF. The CDR3, as DNA: TGTGCCAGCAGCTTAGAGGGGGGGTGGCAGGCAGGCATTCAGTACTTC.